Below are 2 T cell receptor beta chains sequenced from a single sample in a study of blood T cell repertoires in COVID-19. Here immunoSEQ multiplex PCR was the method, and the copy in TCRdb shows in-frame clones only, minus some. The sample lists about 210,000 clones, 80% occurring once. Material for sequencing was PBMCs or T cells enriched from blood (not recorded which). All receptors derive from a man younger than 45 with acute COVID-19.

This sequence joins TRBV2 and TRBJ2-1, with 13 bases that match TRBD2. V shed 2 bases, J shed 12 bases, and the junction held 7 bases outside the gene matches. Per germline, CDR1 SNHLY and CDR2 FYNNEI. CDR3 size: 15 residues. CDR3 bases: TGTGCCAGCAGTGAAACCACTAGCGGGGGGGCTCGGCAGTTCTTC. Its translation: CASSETTSGGARQFF.

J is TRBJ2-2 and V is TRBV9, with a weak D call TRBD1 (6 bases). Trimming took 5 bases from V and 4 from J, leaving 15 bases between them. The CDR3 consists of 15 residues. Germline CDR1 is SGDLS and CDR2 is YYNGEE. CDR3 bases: TGTGCCAGCAGTGGAACGCAGGGGACCACCGGGGAGCTGTTTTTT. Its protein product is CASSGTQGTTGELFF.